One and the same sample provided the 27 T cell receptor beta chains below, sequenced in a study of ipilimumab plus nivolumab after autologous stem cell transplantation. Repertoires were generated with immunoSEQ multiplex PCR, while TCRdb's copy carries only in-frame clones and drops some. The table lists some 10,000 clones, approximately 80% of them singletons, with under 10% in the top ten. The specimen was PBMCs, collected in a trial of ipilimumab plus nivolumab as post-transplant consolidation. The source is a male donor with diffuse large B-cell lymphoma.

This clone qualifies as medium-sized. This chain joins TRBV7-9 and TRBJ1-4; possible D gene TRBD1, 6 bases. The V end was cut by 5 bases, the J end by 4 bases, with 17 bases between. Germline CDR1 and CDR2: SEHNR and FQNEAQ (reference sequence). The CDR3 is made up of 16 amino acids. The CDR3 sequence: CASSLPGQTFNEKLFF. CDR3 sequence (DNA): TGTGCCAGCAGCCTACCCGGACAGACATTTAATGAAAAACTGTTTTTT.

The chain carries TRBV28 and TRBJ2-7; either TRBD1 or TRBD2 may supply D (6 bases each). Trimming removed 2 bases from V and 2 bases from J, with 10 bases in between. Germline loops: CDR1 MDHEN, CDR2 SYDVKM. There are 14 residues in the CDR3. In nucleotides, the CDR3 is TGTGCCAGCAGTTTACCAGGGGAGGCCTACGAGCAGTACTTC. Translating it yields CASSLPGEAYEQYF.

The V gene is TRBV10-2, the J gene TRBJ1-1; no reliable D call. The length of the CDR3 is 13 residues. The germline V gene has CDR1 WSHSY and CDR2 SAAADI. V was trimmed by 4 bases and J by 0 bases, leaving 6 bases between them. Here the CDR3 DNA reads TGCGCCAGCAGTGGGACGGTGAACACTGAAGCTTTCTTT. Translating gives CASSGTVNTEAFF.

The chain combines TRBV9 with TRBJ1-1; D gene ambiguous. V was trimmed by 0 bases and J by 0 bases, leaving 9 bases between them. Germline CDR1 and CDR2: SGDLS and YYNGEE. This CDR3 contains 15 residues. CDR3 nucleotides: TGTGCCAGCAGCGTAGCTCCAGGTTTGAACACTGAAGCTTTCTTT. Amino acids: CASSVAPGLNTEAFF.

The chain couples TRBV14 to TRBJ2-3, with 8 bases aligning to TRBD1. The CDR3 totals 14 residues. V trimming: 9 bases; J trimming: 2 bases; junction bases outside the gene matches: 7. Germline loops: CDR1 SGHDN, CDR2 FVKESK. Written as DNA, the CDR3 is TGTGCCAGACCGACAGGGGAGGTCACAGATACGCAGTATTTT. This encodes CARPTGEVTDTQYF.

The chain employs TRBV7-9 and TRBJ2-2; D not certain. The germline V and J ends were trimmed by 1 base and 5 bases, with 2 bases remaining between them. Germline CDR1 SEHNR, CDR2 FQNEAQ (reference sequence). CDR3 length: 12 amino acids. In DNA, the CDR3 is TGTGCCAGCAGCTTAGGTACCGGGGAGCTGTTTTTT. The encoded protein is CASSLGTGELFF.

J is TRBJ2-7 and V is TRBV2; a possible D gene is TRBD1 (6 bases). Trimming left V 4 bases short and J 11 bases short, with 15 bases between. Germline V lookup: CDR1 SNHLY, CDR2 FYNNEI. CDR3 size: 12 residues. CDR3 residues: CASSGLDRQEYF. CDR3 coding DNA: TGTGCCAGCAGTGGCCTCGACAGGCAGGAGTACTTC.

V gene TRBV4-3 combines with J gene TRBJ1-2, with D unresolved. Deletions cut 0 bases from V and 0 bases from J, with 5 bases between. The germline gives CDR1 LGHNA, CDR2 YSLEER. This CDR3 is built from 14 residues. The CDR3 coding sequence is TGCGCCAGCAGCCAAGAGGTAGCTAACTATGGCTACACCTTC. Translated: CASSQEVANYGYTF.

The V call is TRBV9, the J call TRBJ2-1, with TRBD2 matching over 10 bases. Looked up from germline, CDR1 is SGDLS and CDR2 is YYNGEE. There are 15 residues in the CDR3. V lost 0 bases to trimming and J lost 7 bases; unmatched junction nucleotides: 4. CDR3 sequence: CASSVVSGGWNEQFF. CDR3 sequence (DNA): TGTGCCAGCAGCGTAGTTAGCGGGGGGTGGAATGAGCAGTTCTTC.

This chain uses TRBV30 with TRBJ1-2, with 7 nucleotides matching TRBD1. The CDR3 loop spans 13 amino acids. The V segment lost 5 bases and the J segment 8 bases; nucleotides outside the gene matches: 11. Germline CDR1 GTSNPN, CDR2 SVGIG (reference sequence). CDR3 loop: CAWGGTAPSGYTF. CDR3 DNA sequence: TGTGCCTGGGGCGGGACAGCGCCTTCGGGCTACACCTTC.

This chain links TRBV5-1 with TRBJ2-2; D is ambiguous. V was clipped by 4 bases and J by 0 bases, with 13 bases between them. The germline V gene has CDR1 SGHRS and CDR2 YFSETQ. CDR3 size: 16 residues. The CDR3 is CASSPATSSNTGELFF. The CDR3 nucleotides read TGCGCCAGCAGCCCCGCGACAAGTTCGAACACCGGGGAGCTGTTTTTT.

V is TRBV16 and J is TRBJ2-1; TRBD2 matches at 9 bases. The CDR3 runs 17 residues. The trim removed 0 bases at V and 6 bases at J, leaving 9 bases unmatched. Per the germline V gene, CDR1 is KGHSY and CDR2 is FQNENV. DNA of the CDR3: TGTGCCAGCAGCCAATCTTTAGCTAGCGGGGATCCCAATGAGCAGTTCTTC. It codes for CASSQSLASGDPNEQFF. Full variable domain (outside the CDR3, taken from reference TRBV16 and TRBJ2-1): GEEVAQTPKHLVRGEGQKAKLYCAPIKGHSYVFWYQQVLKNEFKFLISFQNENVFDETGMPKERFSAKCLPNSPCSLEIQATKLEDSAVYFCASSQSLASGDPNEQFFGPGTRLTVL.

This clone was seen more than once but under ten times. The CDR3 DNA is TGTGCCAGCAGCGTAGGTGGGACAGGGGCCTACGAGCAGTACTTC. It encodes CASSVGGTGAYEQYF. The V call is TRBV9, the J call TRBJ2-7; 10 bases agree with TRBD1. The trim removed 0 bases at V and 2 bases at J, leaving 2 bases unmatched. This CDR3 comprises 15 residues. Germline CDR1 SGDLS, CDR2 YYNGEE.

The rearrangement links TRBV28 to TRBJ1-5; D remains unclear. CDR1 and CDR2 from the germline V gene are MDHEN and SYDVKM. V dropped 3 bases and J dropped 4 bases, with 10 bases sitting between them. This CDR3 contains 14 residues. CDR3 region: CASSFLSQNQPQHF. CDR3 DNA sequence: TGTGCCAGCAGTTTTCTAAGCCAGAATCAGCCCCAGCATTTT. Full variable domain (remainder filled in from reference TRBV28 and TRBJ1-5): DVKVTQSSRYLVKRTGEKVFLECVQDMDHENMFWYRQDPGLGLRLIYFSYDVKMKEKGDIPEGYSVSREKKERFSLILESASTNQTSMYLCASSFLSQNQPQHFGDGTRLSIL.

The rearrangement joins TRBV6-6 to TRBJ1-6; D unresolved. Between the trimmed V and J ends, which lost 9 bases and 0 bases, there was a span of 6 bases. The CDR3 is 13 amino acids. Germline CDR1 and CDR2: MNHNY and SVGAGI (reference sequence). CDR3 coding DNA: TGTGCCAGTTCTGGCTCCTATAATTCACCCCTCCACTTT. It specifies CASSGSYNSPLHF.

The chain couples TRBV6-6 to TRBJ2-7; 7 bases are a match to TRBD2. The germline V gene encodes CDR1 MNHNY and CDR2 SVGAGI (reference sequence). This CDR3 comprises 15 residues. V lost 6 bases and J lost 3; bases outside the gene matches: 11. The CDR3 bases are TGTGCCAGCAGGCCTTGGGGGACTACGTTCTACGAGCAGTACTTC. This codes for CASRPWGTTFYEQYF.

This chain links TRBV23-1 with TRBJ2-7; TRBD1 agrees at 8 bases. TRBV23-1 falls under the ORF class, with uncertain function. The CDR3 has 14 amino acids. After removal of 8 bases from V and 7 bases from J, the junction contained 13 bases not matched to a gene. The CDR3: CASYPGQGACEQYF. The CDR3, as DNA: TGCGCCAGCTACCCCGGACAGGGAGCTTGTGAGCAGTACTTC.

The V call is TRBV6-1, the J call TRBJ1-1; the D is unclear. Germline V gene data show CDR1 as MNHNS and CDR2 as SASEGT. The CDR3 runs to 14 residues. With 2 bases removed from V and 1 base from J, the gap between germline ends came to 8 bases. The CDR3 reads CASSESQPNTEAFF. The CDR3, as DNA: TGTGCCAGCAGTGAAAGCCAGCCGAACACTGAAGCTTTCTTT.

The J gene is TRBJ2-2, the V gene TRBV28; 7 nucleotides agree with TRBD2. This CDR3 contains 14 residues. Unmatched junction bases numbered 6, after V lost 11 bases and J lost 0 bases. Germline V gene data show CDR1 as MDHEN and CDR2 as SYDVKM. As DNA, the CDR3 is TGTGCCTCGCAGGCGGGGGCGAACACCGGGGAGCTGTTTTTT. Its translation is CASQAGANTGELFF.

The CDR3 nucleotides are TGCGCCAGCAGCCAATCCCTGACCTACGAGCAGTACTTC. Translation: CASSQSLTYEQYF. The chain is built from TRBV4-3 and TRBJ2-7; no definite D call. With 2 bases removed from V and 2 bases from J, the gap between germline ends came to 7 bases. There are 13 residues in the CDR3. CDR1 and CDR2 (germline): LGHNA, YSLEER.

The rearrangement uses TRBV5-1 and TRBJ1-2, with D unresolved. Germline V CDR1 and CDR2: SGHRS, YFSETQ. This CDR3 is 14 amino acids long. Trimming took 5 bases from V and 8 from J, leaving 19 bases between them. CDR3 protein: CASRSDVGVGGYTF. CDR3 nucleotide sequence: TGCGCCAGCAGATCGGATGTTGGGGTGGGAGGCTACACCTTC.

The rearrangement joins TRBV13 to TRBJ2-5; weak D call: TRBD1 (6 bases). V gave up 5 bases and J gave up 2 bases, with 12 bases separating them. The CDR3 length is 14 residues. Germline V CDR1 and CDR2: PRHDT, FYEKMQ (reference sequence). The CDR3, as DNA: TGTGCCAGCAGCCTGTTAAGGGGGCAAGAGACCCAGTACTTC. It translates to CASSLLRGQETQYF.

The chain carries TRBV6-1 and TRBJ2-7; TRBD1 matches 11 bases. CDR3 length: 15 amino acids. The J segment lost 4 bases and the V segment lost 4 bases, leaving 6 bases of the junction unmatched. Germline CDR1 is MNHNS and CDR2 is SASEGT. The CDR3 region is CASSVTDRGHYEQYF. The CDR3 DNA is TGTGCCAGCAGTGTGACGGACAGGGGGCATTACGAGCAGTACTTC.

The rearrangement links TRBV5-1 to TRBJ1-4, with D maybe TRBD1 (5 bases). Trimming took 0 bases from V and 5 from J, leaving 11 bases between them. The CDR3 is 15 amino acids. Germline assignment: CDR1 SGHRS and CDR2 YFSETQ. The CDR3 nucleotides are TGCGCCAGCAGCTTGGAGGGGTGGGGGAATGAAAAACTGTTTTTT. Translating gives CASSLEGWGNEKLFF.

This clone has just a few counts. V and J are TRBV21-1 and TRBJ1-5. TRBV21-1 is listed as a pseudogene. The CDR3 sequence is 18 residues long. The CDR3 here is CASSKDHPPGPSNQPQHF. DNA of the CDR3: TGTGCCAGCAGCAAAGATCACCCCCCGGGACCTTCCAATCAGCCCCAGCATTTT.

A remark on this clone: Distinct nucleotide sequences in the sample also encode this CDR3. The CDR3 spells CAISESRGGSGANVLTF. The CDR3 DNA sequence: TGTGCCATCAGTGAATCACGAGGGGGATCTGGGGCCAACGTCCTGACTTTC. The genes are TRBV10-3 and TRBJ2-6; D is possibly TRBD1 (6 bases). The CDR3 sequence is 17 residues long. V gave up 3 bases and J gave up 1 base, with 13 bases separating them. The germline CDR1 and CDR2 sequences are ENHRY and SYGVKD.

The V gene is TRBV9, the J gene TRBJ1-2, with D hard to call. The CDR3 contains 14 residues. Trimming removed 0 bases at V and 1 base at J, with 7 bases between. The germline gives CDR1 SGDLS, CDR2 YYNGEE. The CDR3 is CASSVGGNNYGYTF. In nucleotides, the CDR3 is TGTGCCAGCAGCGTAGGGGGAAATAACTATGGCTACACCTTC.